This TCR beta chain was found in a study of shared clonotypes between healthy human individuals. CDR3 length equals 13 residues. Germline lookup yields CDR1 GTSNPN and CDR2 SVGIG (reference sequence). V was clipped by 0 bases and J by 2 bases, with 8 bases between them. Clones were read by immunoSEQ multiplex PCR, and TCRdb kept only the in-frame ones, dropping some. The sample records around 2.5 million clones, under 95% being singletons. Concerning this clone itself: Its antigen is not identified.

Findings of the study overall: Rarefaction showed that sequencing of sorted subsets was incomplete (despite large depth). Richness estimates generally favored naive over memory subsets.

The source of this sequence is a man between 18 and 35 years old in good health. Some clones in this sample may be carry-over from other donors' samples. V usage is TRBV30 and J usage is TRBJ2-7, with D tentatively TRBD1 (6 bases). The specimen sequenced was naive CD4+ T cells from PBMCs. The sample's subset: CD45RA+ positively selected. CDR3 residues: CAWSVGAPYEQYF. The CDR3 coding sequence is TGTGCCTGGAGTGTGGGGGCCCCCTACGAGCAGTACTTC.